This T cell receptor (beta chain) was obtained from a study of OX40 agonist ivuxolimab in advanced cancers. Clones were sequenced by immunoSEQ multiplex PCR, and TCRdb holds only the in-frame ones, with some missing. The data contain under 85,000 clones, 60% to 80% of them singletons. This CDR3 spans 14 amino acids. V gave up 4 bases and J gave up 3 bases; unmatched junction bases: 3. Looked up from germline, CDR1 is SGHDN and CDR2 is FVKESK. Blood specimens came from baseline, cycle 4 day 1, and cycle 7 day 1. The rearrangement links TRBV14 to TRBJ2-3; 8 nucleotides align to TRBD2. The source is an adult with an advanced solid tumor such as melanoma, head and neck, liver or kidney cancer. The sample consisted of CD4+ or CD8+ T cells sorted from blood, taken in a trial of the OX40 agonist ivuxolimab. The CDR3 is CASSPGLATDTQYF. CDR3 DNA: TGTGCCAGCAGCCCCGGACTAGCTACAGATACGCAGTATTTT.